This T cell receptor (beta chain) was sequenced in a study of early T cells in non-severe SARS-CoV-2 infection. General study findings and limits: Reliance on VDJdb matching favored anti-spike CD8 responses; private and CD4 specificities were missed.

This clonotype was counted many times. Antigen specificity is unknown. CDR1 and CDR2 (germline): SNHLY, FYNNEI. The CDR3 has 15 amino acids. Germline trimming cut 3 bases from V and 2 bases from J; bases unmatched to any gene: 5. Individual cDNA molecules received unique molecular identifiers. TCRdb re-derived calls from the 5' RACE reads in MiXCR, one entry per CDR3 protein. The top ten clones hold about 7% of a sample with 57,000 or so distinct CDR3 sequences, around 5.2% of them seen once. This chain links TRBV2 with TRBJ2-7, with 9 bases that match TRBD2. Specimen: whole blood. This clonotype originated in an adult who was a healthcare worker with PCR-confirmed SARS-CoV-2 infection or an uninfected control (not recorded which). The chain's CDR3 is CASSEASGNTYEQYF. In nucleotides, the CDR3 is TGTGCCAGCAGTGAGGCTAGCGGGAACACCTACGAGCAGTACTTC.